What follows are 20 T cell receptor beta chains derived from one specimen sequenced in a study of T cell responses to AZD1222 COVID-19 vaccine. Some clones are missing from TCRdb's copy, which holds only in-frame ones; the method was immunoSEQ multiplex PCR. This table has 110,000 or so clones, around 80% appearing once. The starting material was peripheral blood, obtained on day 0 of AZD1222 vaccination. Source of these receptors: an adult in good health.

V and J are TRBV18 and TRBJ2-3; D ambiguous. Germline V lookup: CDR1 KGHSH, CDR2 LQKENI. The CDR3 is 13 amino acids. The ends were cut back, 0 bases at V and 4 bases at J, with 5 bases in the middle. CDR3 sequence: CASSPPVADTQYF. For the CDR3, the DNA is TGTGCCAGCTCACCACCGGTGGCAGATACGCAGTATTTT.

The chain is built from TRBV29-1 and TRBJ2-5; the D is unclear. V lost 4 bases to trimming and J lost 1 base, with 7 bases between them. The CDR3 sequence is 12 residues long. Germline values: CDR1 SQVTM, CDR2 ANQGSEA. CDR3 amino acids: CSVGRIQETQYF. DNA for the CDR3: TGCAGCGTTGGCAGGATCCAAGAGACCCAGTACTTC.

The CDR3 sequence: CASSLQGGNYGYTF. CDR3 sequence (DNA): TGTGCCAGCAGTTTGCAGGGAGGTAACTATGGCTACACCTTC. The V gene is TRBV27, the J gene TRBJ1-2; possibly TRBD1 for D (5 bases). The CDR3 has 14 residues. Germline V gives CDR1 MNHEY, CDR2 SMNVEV (reference sequence). The germline V and J ends were trimmed by 3 bases and 1 base, with 9 bases remaining between them.

The gene calls are TRBV7-2 and TRBJ2-1; the match to TRBD2 covers 9 bases. This CDR3 comprises 15 residues. The trim removed 3 bases at V and 6 bases at J, leaving 6 bases unmatched. CDR1 is SGHTA and CDR2 is FQGNSA in the germline V gene. The DNA for the CDR3 is TGTGCCAGCAGCTTCCAGCGGGGGGTATTCAATGAGCAGTTCTTC. Protein sequence: CASSFQRGVFNEQFF.

The rearrangement uses TRBV5-1 and TRBJ1-1; D may be TRBD1 (5 bases). The CDR3 has 14 amino acids. Trimming removed 0 bases from V and 1 base from J, with 7 bases in between. The germline V gene has CDR1 SGHRS and CDR2 YFSETQ. The CDR3 DNA reads TGCGCCAGCAGCTTGGGGGACGGGAACACTGAAGCTTTCTTT. Translating gives CASSLGDGNTEAFF.

This clone was counted between two and nine times. The chain is built from TRBV28 and TRBJ1-4, with TRBD1 identical over 7 bases. Germline assignment: CDR1 MDHEN and CDR2 SYDVKM. Trimming at V came to 8 bases and at J to 1 base, leaving 10 bases not matched to a gene. The CDR3 covers 16 residues. This chain's CDR3 is CASGLVQGVTNEKLFF. The CDR3 DNA reads as TGTGCCAGCGGCTTAGTCCAGGGGGTAACTAATGAAAAACTGTTTTTT.

This clone was seen a single time. The gene calls are TRBV4-3 and TRBJ2-3; 8 bases map to TRBD2. J gave up 2 bases and V 0 bases, and 4 bases lay outside the gene matches. This CDR3 has 16 residues. The germline gives CDR1 LGHNA, CDR2 YSLEER. In nucleotides, the CDR3 is TGCGCCAGCAGCCAAGACTCGGGGGGGCCCACAGATACGCAGTATTTT. Its translation is CASSQDSGGPTDTQYF.

The chain is built from TRBV5-1 and TRBJ2-1, with D perhaps matching TRBD2 (6 bases). This CDR3 spans 12 amino acids. V was shortened by 5 bases and J by 5 bases, with 8 bases between the two germline ends. Germline V gene sequence: CDR1 SGHRS, CDR2 YFSETQ. As DNA, the CDR3 is TGCGCCAGCAGACTAGCCGACAATGAGCAGTTCTTC. As protein: CASRLADNEQFF.

The genes are TRBV19 and TRBJ1-5; weak D call: TRBD1 (6 bases). Trimming removed 6 bases at V and 6 bases at J, with 18 bases between. The CDR3 loop spans 15 amino acids. Germline CDR1 is LNHDA and CDR2 is SQIVND (reference sequence). CDR3 loop: CASSIRRDTTQPQHF. CDR3 nucleotides: TGTGCCAGTAGCATTCGCCGGGACACGACTCAGCCCCAGCATTTT.

Turning to this clone: A junction boundary mismatches the germline segment, possibly from a read error. The V call is TRBV5-1, the J call TRBJ2-7, with TRBD2 identical over 9 bases. CDR1 and CDR2 (germline): SGHRS, YFSETQ. This CDR3 is 13 amino acids long. The CDR3 region has the DNA TGCGCCAGCAGTTCGGCGGGGGGGCCCGGGTTGCACTTC. Protein: CASSSAGGPGLHF. Variable domain in full (rest from reference TRBV5-1 and TRBJ2-7): KAGVTQTPRYLIKTRGQQVTLSCSPISGHRSVSWYQQTPGQGLQFLFEYFSETQRNKGNFPGRFSGRQFSNSRSEMNVSTLELGDSALYLCASSSAGGPGLHFGPGTRLTVT.

This clone was seen only a few times. The V gene is TRBV19, the J gene TRBJ1-5; D is perhaps TRBD1 (5 bases). The V gene lost 3 bases and the J gene lost 7 bases, with 10 bases spanning the gap. Germline V gene data show CDR1 as LNHDA and CDR2 as SQIVND (reference sequence). The CDR3 consists of 13 residues. This CDR3 reads CASSMGGLQPQHF. In DNA, the CDR3 is TGTGCCAGTAGTATGGGGGGGTTGCAGCCCCAGCATTTT.

The V call is TRBV3-1 (or the pseudogene TRBV3-2), the J call TRBJ1-1, with D perhaps TRBD1 (5 bases). This CDR3 has 13 residues. V dropped 5 bases and J dropped 8 bases, with 15 bases sitting between them. The germline CDR1 and CDR2 sequences are LGHDT and YNNKEL (reference sequence). CDR3 DNA sequence: TGTGCCAGCAGCGGACACCAGAGAACAGAAGCTTTCTTT. This translates into CASSGHQRTEAFF.

The V gene is TRBV27, the J gene TRBJ1-1, with unresolved D. The V and J ends lost 5 bases and 1 base respectively, with 14 bases between them. Germline loops: CDR1 MNHEY, CDR2 SMNVEV (reference sequence). This CDR3 has 15 residues. For the CDR3, the DNA is TGTGCCAGCAGTCTGACCTATGCCGAGAACACTGAAGCTTTCTTT. Its translation: CASSLTYAENTEAFF.

The gene calls are TRBV19 and TRBJ1-3; no firm D call. Per the germline V gene, CDR1 is LNHDA and CDR2 is SQIVND (reference sequence). The CDR3 is 16 residues long. Trimming pared 6 bases from V and 4 bases from J, leaving 19 bases between. The CDR3: CASSPSGAARGNTIYF. As DNA, the CDR3 is TGTGCCAGTAGCCCCTCTGGAGCCGCCCGGGGAAACACCATATATTTT.

This clone has a handful of counts. The gene calls are TRBV15 and TRBJ1-2; the D gene is possibly TRBD1 (6 bases). The germline V gene has CDR1 LNHNV and CDR2 YYDKDF (reference sequence). V dropped 1 base and J dropped 4 bases, with 13 bases sitting between them. The CDR3 contains 15 residues. CDR3 DNA sequence: TGTGCCACCAGCAGAGCCGGGCAGGGGTTCTATGGCTACACCTTC. Its translation is CATSRAGQGFYGYTF.

The V and J genes are TRBV7-9 and TRBJ1-5; D gene unclear. Per the germline V gene, CDR1 is SEHNR and CDR2 is FQNEAQ (reference sequence). Trimming shortened V by 2 bases and J by 7 bases, and 9 bases separated the two germline ends. The CDR3 has 13 residues. In DNA, the CDR3 is TGTGCCAGCAGCTTACAAGGAGAACAGCCCCAGCATTTT. Its translation: CASSLQGEQPQHF.

The V and J genes are TRBV5-6 and TRBJ1-1; no reliable D call. Germline CDR1 and CDR2: SGHDT and YYEEEE. Trimming removed 1 base at V and 4 bases at J, with 17 bases between. The CDR3 totals 16 residues. Here the CDR3 DNA reads TGTGCCAGCAGCTTGACTCTGACATATCTCGGCACTGAAGCTTTCTTT. As protein: CASSLTLTYLGTEAFF.

V gene TRBV5-1 combines with J gene TRBJ1-2; 8 nucleotides align to TRBD1. The CDR3 is 14 amino acids. Germline values: CDR1 SGHRS, CDR2 YFSETQ. The ends lost 4 bases at V and 4 bases at J; junction bases unmatched: 6. CDR3 bases: TGCGCCAGCAGCCCCGGACAGGGCCCCTATGGCTACACCTTC. Its protein product is CASSPGQGPYGYTF.

V gene TRBV19 combines with J gene TRBJ2-7; D unresolved. The germline V gene has CDR1 LNHDA and CDR2 SQIVND (reference sequence). V lost 5 bases and J lost 3, with 11 bases in between. CDR3 length: 13 residues. CDR3 nucleotide sequence: TGTGCCAGTAGTTTTAAAGCGTTCTACGAGCAGTACTTC. This codes for CASSFKAFYEQYF.

This clone was counted between two and nine times. CDR3 residues: CASGRTGGYEQYF. The CDR3 DNA reads TGTGCCAGCGGTAGGACAGGGGGCTACGAGCAGTACTTC. The chain employs TRBV6-5 and TRBJ2-7; 10 nucleotides agree with TRBD1. The length of the CDR3 is 13 residues. V trimming: 8 bases; J trimming: 3 bases; junction bases outside the gene matches: 4. Germline V gene lookup returns CDR1 MNHEY and CDR2 SVGAGI.